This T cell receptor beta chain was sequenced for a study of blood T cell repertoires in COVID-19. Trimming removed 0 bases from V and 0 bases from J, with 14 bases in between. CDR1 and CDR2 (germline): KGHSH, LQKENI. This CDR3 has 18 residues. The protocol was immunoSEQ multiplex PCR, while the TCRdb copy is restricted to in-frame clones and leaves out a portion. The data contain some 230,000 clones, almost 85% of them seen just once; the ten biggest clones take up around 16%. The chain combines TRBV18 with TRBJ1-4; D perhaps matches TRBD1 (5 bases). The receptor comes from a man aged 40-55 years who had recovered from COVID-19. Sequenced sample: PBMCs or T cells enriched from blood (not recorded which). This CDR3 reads CASSPPPVGGATNEKLFF. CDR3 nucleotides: TGTGCCAGCTCACCACCTCCGGTCGGGGGGGCAACTAATGAAAAACTGTTTTTT.